Below, 10 T cell receptor beta chains from the same sample are listed, as sequenced in a study of T cells in Graves' hyperthyroidism and ophthalmopathy. Authors of the study amplified TCR beta CDR3 regions from RNA transcripts. Primed by the HTBI set, a first-round RT-PCR was run on the TCR CDR3. TCRdb reanalysed the multiplex PCR reads using MiXCR and keeps one entry per CDR3 protein. The table includes hundreds of thousands of distinct CDR3 sequences, 24% detected once. Sample: blood. The receptors were gathered from a woman aged 30 to 39 with Graves' ophthalmopathy.

The gene calls are TRBV9 and TRBJ2-2; possibly TRBD1 or TRBD2 for D (6 bases each). V lost 0 bases and J 4 bases, leaving 16 bases between the germline ends. The CDR3 consists of 17 residues. Germline lookup yields CDR1 SGDLS and CDR2 YYNGEE. The CDR3 coding sequence is TGTGCCAGCAGCGTAGCGCGGGGCAGGGGTTCCACCGGGGAGCTGTTTTTT. Protein sequence: CASSVARGRGSTGELFF.

This chain links TRBV7-9 with TRBJ2-7; D is ambiguous. V was cut by 1 base and J by 9 bases, with 10 bases left in between. CDR1 is SEHNR, CDR2 FQNEAQ, per germline (reference sequence). The length of the CDR3 is 12 residues. In DNA form, the CDR3 reads TGTGCCAGCAGCTTAGAGGCCGGGCCGCAGTACTTC. Translated, it gives CASSLEAGPQYF. The full variable domain, with the rest looked up from reference TRBV7-9 and TRBJ2-7, is DTGVSQNPRHKITKRGQNVTFRCDPISEHNRLYWYRQTLGQGPEFLTYFQNEAQLEKSRLLSDRFSAERPKGSFSTLEIQRTEQGDSAMYLCASSLEAGPQYFGPGTRLTVT.

This clonotype was recorded at least ten times. The V gene is TRBV9, the J gene TRBJ2-2; no firm D call. CDR1 SGDLS and CDR2 YYNGEE come from the germline V gene. This CDR3 has 15 amino acids. With 2 bases removed from V and 6 bases from J, the gap between germline ends came to 14 bases. This CDR3 reads CASSVEVVTAGELFF. DNA for the CDR3: TGTGCCAGCAGCGTTGAGGTAGTCACCGCCGGGGAGCTGTTTTTT.

The rearrangement joins TRBV27 to TRBJ2-2; 7 bases fit TRBD1. The ends lost 5 bases at V and 6 bases at J; junction bases unmatched: 6. CDR3 length equals 14 residues. CDR1 is MNHEY, CDR2 SMNVEV, per germline (reference sequence). CDR3 nucleotide sequence: TGTGCCAGCAGTCTACTGACAGGGCCCGGGGAGCTGTTTTTT. It translates to CASSLLTGPGELFF.

This clonotype has a handful of counts. This chain links TRBV11-2 with TRBJ2-7, with a weak D call TRBD2 (7 bases). The CDR3 is 14 residues long. Germline V CDR1 and CDR2: SGHAT, FQNNGV. V was shortened by 5 bases and J by 7 bases, with 18 bases between the two germline ends. The CDR3 spells CASSAGGALKEQYF. As DNA, the CDR3 is TGTGCCAGCAGCGCTGGGGGGGCTTTGAAAGAGCAGTACTTC.

There are many counts of this clonotype. This sequence joins TRBV6-1 and TRBJ2-7; tentative D call: TRBD2 (5 bases). Germline CDR1 is MNHNS and CDR2 is SASEGT. There are 15 residues in the CDR3. V lost 2 bases and J lost 4, with 15 bases in between. The CDR3 sequence: CASSESGPGIYEQYF. CDR3 coding DNA: TGTGCCAGCAGTGAATCTGGACCGGGGATATACGAGCAGTACTTC.

This clonotype was observed a few times. This chain joins TRBV20-1 and TRBJ1-1; unclear D gene. The V end lost 6 bases, the J end lost 3 bases, and 17 bases lay between the germline ends. CDR3 length equals 14 residues. Per germline, CDR1 DFQATT and CDR2 SNEGSKA (reference sequence). The CDR3 DNA reads TGCAGTGCGGCCCCCGTCGGGTCGGACACTGAAGCTTTCTTT. The encoded protein is CSAAPVGSDTEAFF.

This CDR3 reads CASKDRSHYGYTF. CDR3 DNA sequence: TGTGCCAGCAAGGACCGAAGCCACTATGGCTACACCTTC. The chain couples TRBV12-3 or TRBV12-4 to TRBJ1-2; the D is unclear. V lost 7 bases, J lost 3 bases, and 12 bases lay in between. CDR3 size: 13 residues.

In regard to this clonotype: A much larger clonotype is one base distant, so this may be a read error. The J gene is TRBJ2-6, the V gene TRBV5-1; tentatively, D is TRBD1 (5 bases). This CDR3 comprises 15 residues. The germline CDR1 and CDR2 sequences are SGHRS and YFSETQ. The CDR3 DNA reads TGCGCCAGCAGCTTTACAGTCTCTGGGGCCTACGTCCTGACTTTC. It encodes CASSFTVSGAYVLTF.

In this sample, this clonotype turned up many times. V and J are TRBV27 and TRBJ1-2; 10 nucleotides agree with TRBD1. The CDR3 has 16 residues. Per the germline V gene, CDR1 is MNHEY and CDR2 is SMNVEV (reference sequence). V lost 5 bases, J lost 2 bases, and 8 bases stayed unmatched. The CDR3 DNA sequence: TGTGCCAGCAGTAACGGACCGGGACAGGGGAACTATGGCTACACCTTC. Encoded protein: CASSNGPGQGNYGYTF.